The 18 T cell receptor beta chains given below trace back to one sample, sequenced in a study of blood T cell repertoires in COVID-19. Measured with immunoSEQ multiplex PCR; TCRdb has only the in-frame clones, and not every one. The sample holds about 220,000 clones; approximately 81% are singletons and the top ten take roughly 5.3%. What was sequenced was peripheral blood. The receptors derive from a woman aged 55-75 years who had recovered from COVID-19.

The V call is TRBV9, the J call TRBJ1-4; D call uncertain. Between the trimmed V and J ends, which lost 2 bases and 0 bases, there was a span of 5 bases. Germline V CDR1 and CDR2: SGDLS, YYNGEE. CDR3 length: 14 amino acids. CDR3 coding DNA: TGTGCCAGCAGCGTCTATGCAACTAATGAAAAACTGTTTTTT. It is translated as CASSVYATNEKLFF. Variable domain in full (rest from reference TRBV9 and TRBJ1-4): DSGVTQTPKHLITATGQRVTLRCSPRSGDLSVYWYQQSLDQGLQFLIQYYNGEERAKGNILERFSAQQFPDLHSELNLSSLELGDSALYFCASSVYATNEKLFFGSGTQLSVL.

This sequence joins TRBV6-5 and TRBJ2-3, with 9 bases that match TRBD2. Germline V lookup: CDR1 MNHEY, CDR2 SVGAGI. The junction had 5 bases not matched to a gene; V was cut back by 3 bases and J by 1 base. This CDR3 contains 16 residues. The CDR3: CASSYVAGVRTDTQYF. CDR3 sequence (DNA): TGTGCCAGCAGTTATGTAGCGGGGGTTCGCACAGATACGCAGTATTTT.

This clone has just a few counts. The V gene is TRBV10-1, the J gene TRBJ1-4; D is unresolved. V was trimmed by 10 bases and J by 1 base, leaving 22 bases between them. CDR3 length equals 17 residues. Germline V gives CDR1 WNHNN, CDR2 SYGVQD (reference sequence). CDR3: CATIKGRPIITNEKLFF. The CDR3 nucleotides read TGCGCCACCATTAAAGGCAGGCCAATAATAACTAATGAAAAACTGTTTTTT.

The J gene is TRBJ2-2, the V gene TRBV3-1 (or the pseudogene TRBV3-2); perhaps TRBD2 as D (7 bases). Trimming took 1 base from V and 5 from J, leaving 14 bases between them. The CDR3 consists of 16 residues. Germline values: CDR1 LGHDT, CDR2 YNNKEL (reference sequence). The CDR3 DNA reads TGTGCCAGCAGCCAAGCGCGGAGGGGGGGTACCGGGGAGCTGTTTTTT. Protein product: CASSQARRGGTGELFF.

V gene TRBV5-1 combines with J gene TRBJ2-1; 15 nucleotides align to TRBD2. Trimming took 4 bases from V and 0 from J; bases not matched to a gene: 5. CDR3 size: 18 residues. CDR1 is SGHRS and CDR2 is YFSETQ in the germline V gene. Written as DNA, the CDR3 is TGCGCCAGCAGCGTGGGGACTAGCGGGGGGAGCTCCTACAATGAGCAGTTCTTC. Protein sequence: CASSVGTSGGSSYNEQFF.

This rearrangement joins TRBV29-1 to TRBJ2-7, with TRBD1 matching over 8 bases. V dropped 4 bases and J dropped 6; count of bases not matched to a gene: 11. Germline loops: CDR1 SQVTM, CDR2 ANQGSEA. This CDR3 is 14 amino acids long. The CDR3, as DNA: TGCAGCGTTGTGGGTTTGACAGGGGTCCGCGAGCAGTACTTC. As protein: CSVVGLTGVREQYF.

This chain uses TRBV2 with TRBJ1-4; 7 bases are a match to TRBD1. In germline, CDR1 is SNHLY, CDR2 FYNNEI. V shed 7 bases and J 8 bases; nucleotides not matched to a gene: 4. The CDR3 is 12 amino acids. The chain's CDR3 is CASTGTEEKLFF. The CDR3 DNA follows: TGTGCCAGCACCGGGACAGAAGAAAAACTGTTTTTT.

The genes are TRBV19 and TRBJ1-1; D perhaps matches TRBD1 (6 bases). Trimming pared 6 bases from V and 11 bases from J, leaving 10 bases between. The CDR3 contains 10 residues. Per the germline V gene, CDR1 is LNHDA and CDR2 is SQIVND (reference sequence). CDR3 coding DNA: TGTGCCAGTAGAAGGACAGAGGCTTTCTTT. Translation: CASRRTEAFF. Full variable domain (rest looked up from reference TRBV19 and TRBJ1-1): DGGITQSPKYLFRKEGQNVTLSCEQNLNHDAMYWYRQDPGQGLRLIYYSQIVNDFQKGDIAEGYSVSREKKESFPLTVTSAQKNPTAFYLCASRRTEAFFGQGTRLTVV.

The chain links TRBV19 to TRBJ2-7; 15 bases line up with TRBD2. The length of the CDR3 is 18 residues. The germline gives CDR1 LNHDA, CDR2 SQIVND (reference sequence). V lost 5 bases, J lost 2 bases, and 10 bases stayed unmatched. The CDR3 region has the DNA TGTGCCAGTAGTTCCGGGACTAGCGGGGGGACACCTACCTACGAGCAGTACTTC. Translated: CASSSGTSGGTPTYEQYF.

The chain uses TRBV19 and TRBJ2-6; possibly TRBD1 for D (5 bases). V lost 1 base and J 3 bases, leaving 10 bases between the germline ends. There are 16 residues in the CDR3. Germline V CDR1 and CDR2: LNHDA, SQIVND (reference sequence). The CDR3 here is CASSIVGVDGANVLTF. The CDR3, as DNA: TGTGCCAGTAGTATAGTAGGGGTAGATGGGGCCAACGTCCTGACTTTC. The full variable domain, with the rest looked up from reference TRBV19 and TRBJ2-6, is DGGITQSPKYLFRKEGQNVTLSCEQNLNHDAMYWYRQDPGQGLRLIYYSQIVNDFQKGDIAEGYSVSREKKESFPLTVTSAQKNPTAFYLCASSIVGVDGANVLTFGAGSRLTVL.

The chain joins TRBV25-1 to TRBJ1-2; tentative D call: TRBD1 (6 bases). The V gene's germline CDR1 is MGHDK and CDR2 SYGVNS. The CDR3 is 14 residues long. The germline V and J ends were trimmed by 1 base and 5 bases, with 11 bases remaining between them. This chain's CDR3 is CASSESGTRYGYTF. The CDR3 DNA reads TGTGCCAGCAGTGAATCCGGGACACGGTATGGCTACACCTTC.

This sequence joins TRBV9 and TRBJ2-1; D unclear. V was trimmed by 4 bases and J by 8 bases, leaving 16 bases between them. The CDR3 length is 14 residues. CDR1 SGDLS and CDR2 YYNGEE come from the germline V gene. DNA for the CDR3: TGTGCCAGCAGCCCGCGAGGAGTTGGCTATGAGCAGTTCTTC. Translated: CASSPRGVGYEQFF.

The chain links TRBV27 to TRBJ2-5; tentative D call: TRBD2 (7 bases). CDR3 size: 16 residues. Germline V gene lookup returns CDR1 MNHEY and CDR2 SMNVEV (reference sequence). V dropped 6 bases and J dropped 2 bases, with 19 bases sitting between them. The CDR3 DNA sequence: TGTGCCAGCAGGGCGGCCGGGAGGACAGCTCAAGAGACCCAGTACTTC. This encodes CASRAAGRTAQETQYF.

V gene TRBV11-2 combines with J gene TRBJ2-7; D is perhaps TRBD1 (6 bases). Germline CDR1 SGHAT, CDR2 FQNNGV. Trimming left V 4 bases short and J 2 bases short, with 12 bases between. This CDR3 contains 14 residues. CDR3 bases: TGTGCCAGCAGCTCCACAGGGAACCCCTACGAGCAGTACTTC. It is translated as CASSSTGNPYEQYF.

The rearrangement uses TRBV6-5 and TRBJ2-7; D is perhaps TRBD1 (5 bases). Germline CDR1 reads MNHEY; CDR2 reads SVGAGI. V dropped 2 bases and J dropped 3 bases, with 17 bases sitting between them. The CDR3 consists of 16 residues. The chain's CDR3 is CASSYGFRQGIYEQYF. The CDR3, as DNA: TGTGCCAGCAGTTACGGGTTCCGGCAGGGAATCTACGAGCAGTACTTC.

The chain joins TRBV27 to TRBJ2-2; TRBD2 matches at 14 bases. CDR3 length: 16 residues. Germline V CDR1 and CDR2: MNHEY, SMNVEV (reference sequence). The V segment lost 8 bases and the J segment 1 base; nucleotides outside the gene matches: 3. For the CDR3, the DNA is TGTGCCAGCTCAGGGACTAGCGGGGGGAACACCGGGGAGCTGTTTTTT. Translation gives CASSGTSGGNTGELFF.

The CDR3 region has the DNA TGTGCCAGCAGACCGGGACTAGCGTTAGATACGCAGTATTTT. It specifies CASRPGLALDTQYF. This chain uses TRBV11-2 with TRBJ2-3, with 10 bases aligning to TRBD2. Germline assignment: CDR1 SGHAT and CDR2 FQNNGV. V shed 6 bases and J 5 bases; nucleotides not matched to a gene: 5. The CDR3 has 14 amino acids.

This chain joins TRBV11-2 and TRBJ1-6; D not resolved. V lost 5 bases and J lost 0, with 17 bases in between. Germline loops: CDR1 SGHAT, CDR2 FQNNGV. The CDR3 is 18 amino acids. DNA of the CDR3: TGTGCCAGCAGCACCTCCAGCGGGGTGTACTCCTATAATTCACCCCTCCACTTT. This gives the protein CASSTSSGVYSYNSPLHF.